The rows below give T cell receptor beta chains drawn from one sample of a study of regulatory T cells in long-lasting Graves disease. A single record per CDR3 protein comes from TCRdb applying MiXCR to the multiplex PCR reads. The data hold 580,000 or so distinct CDR3 sequences, with 15% to 20% observed a single time. This sample was shared with a second study, whose subject was T cells in Graves' hyperthyroidism and ophthalmopathy.

Sequenced here: peripheral blood mononuclear cells (PBMCs), sampled at new diagnosis, from a patient treated with antithyroid drugs. The receptors here all came from a man between 18 and 35 years old with Graves disease. Each CDR3 is given with its conserved first and last residue. The order of the fields is V gene, clone size, D gene, J gene, CDR3 DNA, CDR3 protein. D genes are given only for firm matches. Where a row states a size, it is once, few, many or the class of an expanded clone; other rows omit it.

V: TRBV19; size: -; D: TRBD2; J: TRBJ2-3; DNA: TGTGCCAGTCCCCTTAGCGGGAGACGCGCAGATACGCAGTATTTT; CDR3: CASPLSGRRADTQYF
V: TRBV4-1; size: -; D: TRBD1; J: TRBJ2-1; DNA: TGCGCCAGCAGCCAAGAGGGACAGGGCTCCTACAATGAGCAGTTCTTC; CDR3: CASSQEGQGSYNEQFF
V: TRBV6-1; size: few; D: TRBD1; J: TRBJ1-6; DNA: TGTGCCAGCAGTGGGACAGGGGACAATTCACCCCTCCACTTT; CDR3: CASSGTGDNSPLHF
V: TRBV15; size: -; D: -; J: TRBJ2-7; DNA: TGTGCCACCAGCAGAGAGCGGCACGCGCTTCTCGAGCAGTACTTC; CDR3: CATSRERHALLEQYF
V: TRBV14; size: -; D: -; J: TRBJ2-7; DNA: TGTGCCAGCAGCCAAGAGGTTGGGGGAAGTCTATCCTACGAGCAGTACTTC; CDR3: CASSQEVGGSLSYEQYF
V: TRBV11-2; size: few; D: TRBD2; J: TRBJ2-7; DNA: TGTGCCAGCAGCTTAGAGGCGGGAGGAGGGCAGTACTTC; CDR3: CASSLEAGGGQYF
V: TRBV20-1; size: few; D: TRBD2; J: TRBJ2-1; DNA: TGCAGTGTTCCTGGGACTAGCGGGGTATACAATGAGCAGTTCTTC; CDR3: CSVPGTSGVYNEQFF
V: TRBV28; size: many; D: -; J: TRBJ2-7; DNA: TGTGCCAGCAGTTTCGAATTGCTCTACGAGCAGTACTTC; CDR3: CASSFELLYEQYF
V: TRBV20-1; size: -; D: -; J: TRBJ2-3; DNA: TGCAGTGCTAGAGCAGCTCGCGGGAAGGCGAGCACAGATACGCAGTATTTT; CDR3: CSARAARGKASTDTQYF
V: TRBV10-3; size: few; D: TRBD2; J: TRBJ2-4; DNA: TGTGCCATCAGTGACGCGGGAGGGCCTCCCAGGAACATTCAGTACTTC; CDR3: CAISDAGGPPRNIQYF
V: TRBV20-1; size: many; D: -; J: TRBJ1-1; DNA: TGCAGTGCCAAAGGGGGTGAGGGGAACACTGAAGCTTTCTTT; CDR3: CSAKGGEGNTEAFF
V: TRBV27; size: many; D: -; J: TRBJ2-1; DNA: TGTGCCAGCAGTTCTCTAGCAACCGATGAGCAGTTCTTC; CDR3: CASSSLATDEQFF
V: TRBV14; size: -; D: -; J: TRBJ2-6; DNA: TGTGCCAGCAGCCCCGCTCTTGGGGCCTCTGGGGCCAACGTCCTGACTTTC; CDR3: CASSPALGASGANVLTF
V: TRBV7-3; size: many; D: -; J: TRBJ2-2; DNA: TGTGCCAGCAGCCTCCACAGGGAGGACGGGGAGCTGTTTTTT; CDR3: CASSLHREDGELFF
V: TRBV9; size: -; D: -; J: TRBJ2-1; DNA: TGTGCCAGCAGCGTATCAGCGGATAGGGGTACCTACAATGAGCAGTTCTTC; CDR3: CASSVSADRGTYNEQFF
V: TRBV3-1; size: -; D: -; J: TRBJ1-1; DNA: TGTGCCAGCAGCCGTTTAGAGGGCGACAGTGAAGCTTTCTTT; CDR3: CASSRLEGDSEAFF
V: TRBV4-1; size: -; D: -; J: TRBJ1-2; DNA: TGCGCCAGCAGCCAAGTGGGGGGCGAAGGATATGGCTACACCTTC; CDR3: CASSQVGGEGYGYTF
V: TRBV7-8; size: -; D: TRBD1; J: TRBJ1-6; DNA: TGTGCCAGCAGCTTAGTAGCCGGGACAGACTCCCACTTT; CDR3: CASSLVAGTDSHF
V: TRBV7-2; size: -; D: -; J: TRBJ2-7; DNA: TGTGCCAGCAGCTCTGCGTTCTCCAGCTCCTACGAGCAGTACTTC; CDR3: CASSSAFSSSYEQYF
V: TRBV5-1; size: few; D: TRBD2; J: TRBJ2-7; DNA: TGCGCCAGCAGCCCCGGGGGGACCCGAGGACTAGCGGTGACCTACGAGCAGTACTTC; CDR3: CASSPGGTRGLAVTYEQYF
V: TRBV6-4; size: many; D: -; J: TRBJ2-2; DNA: TGTGCCAGCAGTGACTCTAGCGCGAACACCGGGGAGCTGTTTTTT; CDR3: CASSDSSANTGELFF
V: TRBV20-1; size: few; D: -; J: TRBJ2-1; DNA: TGCAGTGCTAGAGTACGGGACGGCTCCTACAATGAGCAGTTCTTC; CDR3: CSARVRDGSYNEQFF
V: TRBV6-2/TRBV6-3; size: few; D: -; J: TRBJ1-5; DNA: TGTGCCACCCAACAAGGGAAGCAGCCCCAGCATTTT; CDR3: CATQQGKQPQHF
V: TRBV19; size: -; D: -; J: TRBJ2-1; DNA: TGTGCCAGTAGTATCCTCAAATACAATGAGCAGTTCTTC; CDR3: CASSILKYNEQFF
V: TRBV7-2; size: many; D: TRBD1; J: TRBJ1-2; DNA: TGTGCCAAGGGGGGGACAGACTATGGCTACACCTTC; CDR3: CAKGGTDYGYTF
V: TRBV13; size: few; D: -; J: TRBJ1-2; DNA: TGTGCCAGCAGCTCAAGGACAGAAGATGGCTACACCTTC; CDR3: CASSSRTEDGYTF
V: TRBV6-9; size: few; D: -; J: TRBJ1-1; DNA: TGTGCCAGCAGTTACACGGATTCAAACACTGAAGCTTTCTTT; CDR3: CASSYTDSNTEAFF
V: TRBV19; size: -; D: -; J: TRBJ2-7; DNA: TGTGCCAGTAGTGCTGGGGAGCTTTACGAGCAGTACTTC; CDR3: CASSAGELYEQYF
V: TRBV12-3/TRBV12-4; size: few; D: TRBD1; J: TRBJ2-7; DNA: TGTGCCAGCACCCTGGGACAGCCACTCTACGAGCAGTACTTC; CDR3: CASTLGQPLYEQYF
V: TRBV19; size: -; D: -; J: TRBJ2-1; DNA: TGTGCCAGCAGGGTCACTAGACTGAATTACAATGAGCAGTTCTTC; CDR3: CASRVTRLNYNEQFF
V: TRBV29-1; size: -; D: -; J: TRBJ2-7; DNA: TGCAGCGTTGAATTACAGTGGCCCCCCTACGAGCAGTACTTC; CDR3: CSVELQWPPYEQYF
V: TRBV7-8; size: few; D: -; J: TRBJ1-1; DNA: TGTGCCAGCAGCTTATTAGGCCAGGTTGAAGCTTTCTTT; CDR3: CASSLLGQVEAFF
V: TRBV7-3; size: many; D: -; J: TRBJ2-7; DNA: TGTGCCAGCAGCTTAAGCGGGGGCGGCTACGAGCAGTACTTC; CDR3: CASSLSGGGYEQYF
V: TRBV12-3/TRBV12-4; size: many; D: -; J: TRBJ1-5; DNA: TGTGCCAGCAGTTTACAAGGGAACCCTCAGCCCCAGCATTTT; CDR3: CASSLQGNPQPQHF
V: TRBV3-1; size: -; D: TRBD1; J: TRBJ2-5; DNA: TGTGCCAGCAGCCCTAGACAGGGGGCCCTGTCCCAAGAGACCCAGTACTTC; CDR3: CASSPRQGALSQETQYF
V: TRBV10-3; size: -; D: -; J: TRBJ2-5; DNA: TGTGCCATCAGTGCACGGACCCAAGAGACCCAGTACTTC; CDR3: CAISARTQETQYF
V: TRBV7-8; size: many; D: TRBD2; J: TRBJ2-1; DNA: TGTGCCAGCAGCTTCCCACGTGCCGGGACTAGCGGGCCGAGGGGATACAATGAGCAGTTCTTC; CDR3: CASSFPRAGTSGPRGYNEQFF
V: TRBV29-1; size: few; D: -; J: TRBJ2-5; DNA: TGCAGCGTTGGCGGGGCTTTTAGTATGGAGACCCAGTACTTC; CDR3: CSVGGAFSMETQYF
V: TRBV18; size: -; D: -; J: TRBJ2-2; DNA: TGTGCCAGCTCACCTCAGAGGGCGAGGGAGTCCGGGGAGCTGTTTTTT; CDR3: CASSPQRARESGELFF
V: TRBV5-6; size: few; D: -; J: TRBJ2-1; DNA: TGTGCCAGCAGCTCCTGGACACTCCATGAGCAGTTCTTC; CDR3: CASSSWTLHEQFF
V: TRBV18; size: many; D: -; J: TRBJ1-4; DNA: TGTGCCAGCTCACCCCCCGGGGGCACAGATGAAAAACTGTTTTTT; CDR3: CASSPPGGTDEKLFF
V: TRBV5-8; size: many; D: TRBD2; J: TRBJ2-3; DNA: TGTGCCAGCAGCTTCGGACTAGCGGGAGAGGCAGATACGCAGTATTTT; CDR3: CASSFGLAGEADTQYF
V: TRBV10-3; size: many; D: TRBD1; J: TRBJ2-7; DNA: TGTGCCGCAACCGGGACAGGGAGCCACGAGCAGTACTTC; CDR3: CAATGTGSHEQYF
V: TRBV6-1; size: -; D: -; J: TRBJ1-1; DNA: TGTGCCAGCAGTCGATCAAGAGAAATGAACACTGAAGCTTTCTTT; CDR3: CASSRSREMNTEAFF
V: TRBV29-1; size: few; D: TRBD2; J: TRBJ2-5; DNA: TGCAGCGTTGTGGGTTCTAGCGGGATTTTCTTC; CDR3: CSVVGSSGIFF
V: TRBV30; size: few; D: -; J: TRBJ1-4; DNA: TGTGCCTGGAGTGGCGGGGGTGTAAATGAAAAACTGTTTTTT; CDR3: CAWSGGGVNEKLFF
V: TRBV10-3; size: many; D: TRBD2; J: TRBJ2-1; DNA: TGTGCCATCAGTGAGGGCGGGGGGACTTACAATGAGCAGTTCTTC; CDR3: CAISEGGGTYNEQFF
V: TRBV28; size: -; D: TRBD1; J: TRBJ1-2; DNA: TGTGCCAGCAGCCTACCGAGGGACAGGGTAAACTATGGCTACACCTTC; CDR3: CASSLPRDRVNYGYTF
V: TRBV4-3; size: -; D: -; J: TRBJ2-7; DNA: TGCGCCAGCAGCCAACAACTTACTAGCTTATCCTACGAGCAGTACTTC; CDR3: CASSQQLTSLSYEQYF